The next 15 T cell receptor beta chains were all read from a single sample in a study of blood T cells in healthy people across ages. Alongside a J-beta primer mix, a sample-barcoded 5' primer served in a second PCR lasting roughly 6 to 11 cycles. TCRdb re-derived calls from the 5' RACE reads in MiXCR, one entry per CDR3 protein. The sample records roughly 1.9 million distinct CDR3 sequences, approximately 39% being singletons. Sequencing used blood. Every receptor here comes from a human donor in good health.

This chain joins TRBV7-2 and TRBJ2-5, with D uncertain. The CDR3 covers 13 residues. Germline CDR1 is SGHTA and CDR2 is FQGNSA. Trimming left V 3 bases short and J 11 bases short, with 16 bases between. This CDR3 reads CASSFGPNNEQYF. The CDR3 DNA reads TGTGCCAGCAGCTTCGGACCAAACAATGAGCAGTACTTC.

This clonotype was detected only a few times. J is TRBJ2-7 and V is TRBV6-2 or TRBV6-3, with D maybe TRBD2 (5 bases). The V gene's germline CDR1 is MNHEY and CDR2 SVGEGT. V was clipped by 0 bases and J by 1 base, with 13 bases between them. The CDR3 extends over 16 amino acids. In DNA form, the CDR3 reads TGTGCCAGCAGTTACTCTCCGGGGTCAACTTCCTACGAGCAGTACTTC. As protein: CASSYSPGSTSYEQYF.

The chain combines TRBV4-2 with TRBJ1-2, with 7 positions matching TRBD1. With 0 bases clipped from V and 7 bases from J, the junction kept 17 bases outside the gene matches. Germline loops: CDR1 LGHNA, CDR2 YNFKEQ. CDR3 length: 18 amino acids. The chain's CDR3 is CASSQEVQGESHLGGYTF. In nucleotides, the CDR3 is TGTGCCAGCAGCCAAGAAGTTCAGGGGGAATCACATTTGGGTGGCTACACCTTC.

This clonotype was seen just once. In DNA form, the CDR3 reads TGTGCCAGCAGCAAAGGGGGGGACAAGTCCGGCTACACCTTC. As protein: CASSKGGDKSGYTF. This chain uses TRBV21-1 with TRBJ1-2; TRBD1, as called in the table, went unchecked against the DNA. TRBV21-1 is a known pseudogene. The CDR3 sequence is 14 residues long.

As to this clonotype: It may be a read error: a sequence one base away is much more abundant. The chain uses TRBV6-4 and TRBJ1-2; possible D gene TRBD1, 5 bases. The V end lost 6 bases, the J end lost 8 bases, and 22 bases lay between the germline ends. The CDR3 totals 15 residues. Germline values: CDR1 MRHNA, CDR2 SNTAGT. CDR3 loop: CASSLRAAAEGGYTF. CDR3 nucleotide sequence: TGTGCCAGCAGCCTTAGAGCAGCGGCCGAGGGGGGCTACACCTTC.

This clonotype was observed a handful of times. This rearrangement joins TRBV28 to TRBJ2-1; 11 bases fit TRBD2. Unmatched junction bases numbered 6, after V lost 5 bases and J lost 0 bases. The CDR3 has 17 residues. Germline CDR1 MDHEN, CDR2 SYDVKM. CDR3 bases: TGTGCCAGCAGTCCGACTAGCGGGATCCCCTCCTACAATGAGCAGTTCTTC. It encodes CASSPTSGIPSYNEQFF.

This chain connects TRBV6-1 to TRBJ2-4; 9 bases align to TRBD1. Germline CDR1 MNHNS, CDR2 SASEGT. After removal of 6 bases from V and 1 base from J, the junction contained 13 bases not matched to a gene. The CDR3 has 18 residues. The CDR3 bases are TGTGCCAGCAGACGTCCGGGACAGGGAATGTGGGCCAAAAACATTCAGTACTTC. Translation gives CASRRPGQGMWAKNIQYF.

The chain has TRBV5-6 and TRBJ2-1, with a tentative D call TRBD2 (5 bases). Germline CDR1 is SGHDT and CDR2 is YYEEEE. CDR3 length equals 17 residues. The V end was cut by 1 base, the J end by 0 bases, with 14 bases between. The CDR3 region has the DNA TGTGCCAGCAGCTTGCGGAGGCCGAGTGTCTCCTACAATGAGCAGTTCTTC. Its protein is CASSLRRPSVSYNEQFF. The full variable domain, its missing parts supplied by reference TRBV5-6 and TRBJ2-1, is DAGVTQSPTHLIKTRGQQVTLRCSPKSGHDTVSWYQQALGQGPQFIFQYYEEEERQRGNFPDRFSGHQFPNYSSELNVNALLLGDSALYLCASSLRRPSVSYNEQFFGPGTRLTVL.

This clonotype has a single count. The V call is TRBV18, the J call TRBJ2-7, with D possibly matching TRBD2 (5 bases). Trimming took 3 bases from V and 2 from J, leaving 14 bases between them. CDR1 is KGHSH, CDR2 LQKENI, per germline. This CDR3 is 15 amino acids long. CDR3 bases: TGTGCCAGCTCACCGGAGGCGGTGCCCACCTACGAGCAGTACTTC. Residues: CASSPEAVPTYEQYF.

Points on this clonotype: Sequence at one end of the junction differs from germline and may be a read error. The chain joins TRBV20-1 to TRBJ2-3; the D gene is possibly TRBD1 (6 bases). Germline V gives CDR1 DFQATT, CDR2 SNEGSKA (reference sequence). This CDR3 has 14 residues. This chain's CDR3 is CSAERQDHTDMQYF. Written as DNA, the CDR3 is TGCAGTGCAGAAAGACAGGATCACACAGATATGCAGTATTTT.

Many counts were recorded for this clonotype. The gene calls are TRBV7-2 and TRBJ1-6; D may be TRBD1 (6 bases). The CDR3 sequence is 16 residues long. Trimming pared 5 bases from V and 7 bases from J, leaving 18 bases between. CDR1 is SGHTA and CDR2 is FQGNSA in the germline V gene. The CDR3 sequence is CASSPPGGRGNSPLHF. CDR3 coding DNA: TGTGCCAGCAGCCCCCCCGGGGGGCGCGGGAATTCACCCCTCCACTTT.

The chain joins TRBV2 to TRBJ1-1; D not certain. The germline V and J ends were trimmed by 6 bases and 0 bases, with 11 bases remaining between them. This CDR3 is built from 14 residues. CDR1 and CDR2 (germline): SNHLY, FYNNEI. CDR3 in amino acids: CASSEQSMNTEAFF. The DNA of the CDR3 is TGTGCCAGCAGCGAACAGAGCATGAACACTGAAGCTTTCTTT.

This clonotype was counted between two and nine times. This rearrangement joins TRBV27 to TRBJ2-7; 7 bases align to TRBD1. The CDR3 contains 16 residues. V trimming: 5 bases; J trimming: 2 bases; junction bases outside the gene matches: 12. Per the germline V gene, CDR1 is MNHEY and CDR2 is SMNVEV (reference sequence). CDR3 in DNA: TGTGCCAGCAGTCCTAGCTCGGGACAGCAGCCCTACGAGCAGTACTTC. It translates to CASSPSSGQQPYEQYF.

The chain is built from TRBV27 and TRBJ2-7; D may be TRBD1 (6 bases). Trimming took off 8 bases at V and 4 bases at J, with 18 bases between the two ends. Looked up from germline, CDR1 is MNHEY and CDR2 is SMNVEV (reference sequence). The CDR3 sequence is 14 residues long. CDR3 amino acids: CASSSSGVGYEQYF. For the CDR3, the DNA is TGTGCCAGCTCTTCTTCAGGGGTTGGGTACGAGCAGTACTTC.

The V call is TRBV4-1, the J call TRBJ1-1, with TRBD1 identical over 9 bases. CDR1 is MGHRA and CDR2 is YSYEKL in the germline V gene. This CDR3 has 18 amino acids. V was clipped by 1 base and J by 8 bases; unmatched bases: 17. Here the CDR3 DNA reads TGCGCCAGCAGCCAAGCTTTCTTCCCTGTCCGGGACAGGGACGAAGCTTTCTTT. This sequence encodes CASSQAFFPVRDRDEAFF.